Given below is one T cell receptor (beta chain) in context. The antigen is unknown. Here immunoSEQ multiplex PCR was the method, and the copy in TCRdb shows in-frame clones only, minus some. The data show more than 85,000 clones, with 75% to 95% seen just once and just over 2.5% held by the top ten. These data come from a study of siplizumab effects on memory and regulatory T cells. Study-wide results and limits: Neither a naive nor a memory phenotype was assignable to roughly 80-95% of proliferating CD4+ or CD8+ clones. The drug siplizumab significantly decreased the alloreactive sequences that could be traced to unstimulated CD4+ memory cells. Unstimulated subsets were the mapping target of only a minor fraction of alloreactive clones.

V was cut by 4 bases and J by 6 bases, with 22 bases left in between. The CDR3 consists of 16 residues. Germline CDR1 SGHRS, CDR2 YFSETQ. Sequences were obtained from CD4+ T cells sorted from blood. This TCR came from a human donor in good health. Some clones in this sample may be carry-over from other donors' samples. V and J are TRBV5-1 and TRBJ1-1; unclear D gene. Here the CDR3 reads CASSGGLDGFVSEAFF. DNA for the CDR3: TGCGCCAGCAGCGGCGGCCTGGACGGTTTTGTGTCTGAAGCTTTCTTT.